This T cell receptor beta chain appears in the sequencing data of a study of memory CD8 T cells in hepatitis C reinfection. On the study more broadly: After reinfection, a couple of primary-infection resolvers became chronically infected. Late/post reinfection sampling occurred 12 to 24 weeks after detected reinfection.

Noted time point: late/post reinfection, 12 to 24 weeks after detection. Sorted cells were sequenced directly ex vivo without any in vitro expansion. A couple of donors provided sorted CD3+ CD8+ CD45RO- naive CD8 T cells at all three reinfection time points. General study results and limits: Conclusions on public clonotypes and secondary clearance were not definitive with 4 or 5 donors.

As regards this clone: Its antigen is unknown.

TCRdb's table, derived via immunoSEQ multiplex PCR, lists solely in-frame clones and lacks some. The repertoire includes tens of thousands of clones, about 88% of them detected once, and around 0.78% sits in the top ten. Sequencing input: naive CD8+ T cells sorted from blood. The source is a man aged 18 to 29 with hepatitis C virus infection.

CDR3 region: CASSPTGQNSPLHF. Written as DNA, the CDR3 is TGTGCCAGCAGCCCCACCGGACAGAATTCACCCCTCCACTTT. The rearrangement uses TRBV7-6 and TRBJ1-6; the D gene is possibly TRBD1 (6 bases). V lost 5 bases and J 7 bases, leaving 12 bases between the germline ends. Per germline, CDR1 SGHVS and CDR2 FNYEAQ. The CDR3 runs to 14 residues.